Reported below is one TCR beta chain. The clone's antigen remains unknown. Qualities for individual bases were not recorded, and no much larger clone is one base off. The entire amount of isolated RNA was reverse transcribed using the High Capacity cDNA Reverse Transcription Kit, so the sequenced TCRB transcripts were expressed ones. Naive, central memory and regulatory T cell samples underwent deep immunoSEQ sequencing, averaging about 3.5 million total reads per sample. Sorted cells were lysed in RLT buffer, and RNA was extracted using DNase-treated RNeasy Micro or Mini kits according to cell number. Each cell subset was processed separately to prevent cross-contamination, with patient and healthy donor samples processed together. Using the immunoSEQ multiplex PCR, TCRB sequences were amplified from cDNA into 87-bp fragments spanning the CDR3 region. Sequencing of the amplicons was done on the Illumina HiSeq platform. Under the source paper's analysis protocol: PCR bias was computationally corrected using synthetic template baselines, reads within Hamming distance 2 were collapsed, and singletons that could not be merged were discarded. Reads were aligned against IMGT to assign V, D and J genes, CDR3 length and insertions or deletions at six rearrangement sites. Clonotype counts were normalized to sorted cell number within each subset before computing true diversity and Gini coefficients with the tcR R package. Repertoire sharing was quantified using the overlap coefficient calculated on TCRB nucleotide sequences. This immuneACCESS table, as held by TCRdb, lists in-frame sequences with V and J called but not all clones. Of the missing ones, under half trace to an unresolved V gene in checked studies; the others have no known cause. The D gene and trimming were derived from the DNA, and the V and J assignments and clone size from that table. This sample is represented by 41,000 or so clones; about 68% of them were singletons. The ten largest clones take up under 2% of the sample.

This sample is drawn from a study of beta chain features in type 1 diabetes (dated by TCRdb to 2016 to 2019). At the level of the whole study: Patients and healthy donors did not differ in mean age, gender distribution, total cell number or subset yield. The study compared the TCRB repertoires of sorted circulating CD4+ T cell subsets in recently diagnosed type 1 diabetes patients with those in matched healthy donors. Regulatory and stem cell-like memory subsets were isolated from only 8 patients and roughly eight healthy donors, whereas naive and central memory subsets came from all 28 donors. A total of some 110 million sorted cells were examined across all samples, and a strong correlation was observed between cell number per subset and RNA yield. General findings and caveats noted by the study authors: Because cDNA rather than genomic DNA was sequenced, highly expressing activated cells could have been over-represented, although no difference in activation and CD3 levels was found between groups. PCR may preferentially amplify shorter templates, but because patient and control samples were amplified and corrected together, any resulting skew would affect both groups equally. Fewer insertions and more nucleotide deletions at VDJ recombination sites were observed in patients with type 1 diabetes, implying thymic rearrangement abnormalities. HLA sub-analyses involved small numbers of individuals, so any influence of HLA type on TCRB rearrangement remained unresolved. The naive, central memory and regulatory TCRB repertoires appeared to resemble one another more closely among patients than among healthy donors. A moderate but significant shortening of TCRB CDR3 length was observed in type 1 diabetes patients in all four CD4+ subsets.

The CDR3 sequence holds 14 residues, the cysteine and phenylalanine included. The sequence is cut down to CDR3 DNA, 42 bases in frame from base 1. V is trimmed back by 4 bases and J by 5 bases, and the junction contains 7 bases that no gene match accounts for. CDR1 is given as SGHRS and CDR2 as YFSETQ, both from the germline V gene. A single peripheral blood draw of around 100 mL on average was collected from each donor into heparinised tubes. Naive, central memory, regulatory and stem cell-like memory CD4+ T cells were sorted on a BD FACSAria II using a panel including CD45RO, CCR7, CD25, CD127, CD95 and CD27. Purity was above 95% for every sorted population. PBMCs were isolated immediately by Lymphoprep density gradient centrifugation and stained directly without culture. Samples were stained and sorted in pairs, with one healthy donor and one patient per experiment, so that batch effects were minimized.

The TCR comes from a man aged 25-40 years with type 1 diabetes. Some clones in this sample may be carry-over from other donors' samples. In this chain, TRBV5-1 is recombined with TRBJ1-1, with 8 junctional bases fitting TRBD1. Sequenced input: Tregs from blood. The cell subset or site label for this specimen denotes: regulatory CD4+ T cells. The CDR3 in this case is CASSGRGRMTEAFF. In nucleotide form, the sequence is TGCGCCAGCAGCGGCAGGGGGCGGATGACTGAAGCTTTCTTT.